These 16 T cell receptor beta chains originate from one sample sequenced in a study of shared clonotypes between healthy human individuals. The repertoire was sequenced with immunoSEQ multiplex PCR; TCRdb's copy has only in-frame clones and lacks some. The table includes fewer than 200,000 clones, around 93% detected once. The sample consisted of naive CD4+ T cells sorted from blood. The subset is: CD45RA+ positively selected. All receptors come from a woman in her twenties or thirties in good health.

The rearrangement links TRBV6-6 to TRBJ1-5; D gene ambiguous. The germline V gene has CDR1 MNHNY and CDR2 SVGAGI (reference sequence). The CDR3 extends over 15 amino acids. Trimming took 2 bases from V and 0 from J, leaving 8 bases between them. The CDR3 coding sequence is TGTGCCAGCAGTTACAGACCAGATAGCAATCAGCCCCAGCATTTT. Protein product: CASSYRPDSNQPQHF.

The CDR3 region is CASSEVAAKNIQYF. CDR3 nucleotides: TGTGCCAGCAGTGAAGTAGCGGCGAAAAACATTCAGTACTTC. The J gene is TRBJ2-4, the V gene TRBV2; D is possibly TRBD2 (6 bases). The V end was cut by 1 base, the J end by 4 bases, with 8 bases between. In germline, CDR1 is SNHLY, CDR2 FYNNEI. The CDR3 covers 14 residues.

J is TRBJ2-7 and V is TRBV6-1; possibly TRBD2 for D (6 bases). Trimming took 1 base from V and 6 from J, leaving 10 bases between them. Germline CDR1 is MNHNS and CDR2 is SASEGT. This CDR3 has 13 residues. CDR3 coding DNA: TGTGCCAGCAGTGAAGTAGGAGGGACCGAGCAGTACTTC. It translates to CASSEVGGTEQYF.

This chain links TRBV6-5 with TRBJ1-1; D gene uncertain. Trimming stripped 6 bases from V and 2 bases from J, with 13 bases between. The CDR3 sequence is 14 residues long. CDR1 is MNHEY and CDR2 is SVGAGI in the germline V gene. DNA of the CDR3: TGTGCCAGCAGATCCCGGGCCCAAAACACTGAAGCTTTCTTT. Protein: CASRSRAQNTEAFF.

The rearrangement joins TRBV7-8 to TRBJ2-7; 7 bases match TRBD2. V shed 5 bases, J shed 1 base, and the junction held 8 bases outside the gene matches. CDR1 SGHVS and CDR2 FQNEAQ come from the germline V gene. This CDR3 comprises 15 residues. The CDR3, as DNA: TGTGCCAGCAGCCGCGGCTTAGCGGGTTCCTACGAGCAGTACTTC. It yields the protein CASSRGLAGSYEQYF.

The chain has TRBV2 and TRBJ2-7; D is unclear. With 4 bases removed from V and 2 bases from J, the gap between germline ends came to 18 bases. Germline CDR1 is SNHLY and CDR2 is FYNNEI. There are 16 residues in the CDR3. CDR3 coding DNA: TGTGCCAGCAGTGTTAGTGGCAGCGTGCTGGCCTACGAGCAGTACTTC. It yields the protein CASSVSGSVLAYEQYF.

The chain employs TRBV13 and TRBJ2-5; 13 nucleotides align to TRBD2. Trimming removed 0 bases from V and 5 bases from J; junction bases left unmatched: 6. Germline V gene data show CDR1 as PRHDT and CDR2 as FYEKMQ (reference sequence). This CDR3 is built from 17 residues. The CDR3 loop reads CASSLGLAGGPLETQYF. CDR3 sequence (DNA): TGTGCCAGCAGCTTAGGACTAGCGGGAGGGCCGCTTGAGACCCAGTACTTC.

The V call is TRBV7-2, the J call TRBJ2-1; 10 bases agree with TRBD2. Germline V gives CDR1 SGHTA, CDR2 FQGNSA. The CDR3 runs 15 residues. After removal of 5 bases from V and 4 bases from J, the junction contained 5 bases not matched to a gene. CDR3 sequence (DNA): TGTGCCAGCAGCCACGGGACTAGCGCATACAATGAGCAGTTCTTC. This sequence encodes CASSHGTSAYNEQFF.

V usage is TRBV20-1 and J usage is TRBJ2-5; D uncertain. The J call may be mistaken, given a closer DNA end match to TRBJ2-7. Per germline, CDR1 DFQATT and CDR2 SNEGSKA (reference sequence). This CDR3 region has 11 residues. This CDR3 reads CSAVKGYEQYF. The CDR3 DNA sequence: TGCAGTGCTGTGAAGGGTTACGAGCAGTACTTC.

CDR3 DNA: TGTGCCAGCAGCCCCAGGACTAGGTGGTACGAGCAGTACTTC. It yields the protein CASSPRTRWYEQYF. The chain carries TRBV7-9 and TRBJ2-7; 7 positions agree with TRBD2. Looked up from germline, CDR1 is SEHNR and CDR2 is FQNEAQ (reference sequence). The CDR3 is 14 residues long. V dropped 5 bases and J dropped 4; count of bases not matched to a gene: 8.

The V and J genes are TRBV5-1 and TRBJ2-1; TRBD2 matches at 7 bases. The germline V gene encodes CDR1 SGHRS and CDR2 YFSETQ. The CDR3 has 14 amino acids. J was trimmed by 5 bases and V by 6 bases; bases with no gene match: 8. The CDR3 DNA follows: TGCGCCAGCACAAGGAGCGGGACGAACAATGAGCAGTTCTTC. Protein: CASTRSGTNNEQFF.

CDR3 nucleotides: TGTGCCAGCAGCTCGCAGGGGGAGCCATTGAACACCGGGGAGCTGTTTTTT. The encoded protein is CASSSQGEPLNTGELFF. J is TRBJ2-2 and V is TRBV7-9; 7 nucleotides match TRBD1. This CDR3 comprises 17 residues. Looked up from germline, CDR1 is SEHNR and CDR2 is FQNEAQ (reference sequence). The V and J ends lost 4 bases and 1 base, in that order; junction bases with no gene match: 9.

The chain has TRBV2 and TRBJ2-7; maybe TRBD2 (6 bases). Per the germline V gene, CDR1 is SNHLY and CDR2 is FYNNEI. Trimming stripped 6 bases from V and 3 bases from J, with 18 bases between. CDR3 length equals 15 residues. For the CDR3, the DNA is TGTGCCAGCAGCCGGGACTCCCCGACCGACTACGAGCAGTACTTC. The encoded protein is CASSRDSPTDYEQYF.

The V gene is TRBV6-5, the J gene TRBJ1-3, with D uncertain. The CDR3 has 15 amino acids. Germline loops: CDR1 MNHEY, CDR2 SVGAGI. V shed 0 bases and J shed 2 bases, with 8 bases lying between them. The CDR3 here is CASSYSGLTGNTIYF. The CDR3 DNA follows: TGTGCCAGCAGTTACTCCGGTCTTACTGGAAACACCATATATTTT.

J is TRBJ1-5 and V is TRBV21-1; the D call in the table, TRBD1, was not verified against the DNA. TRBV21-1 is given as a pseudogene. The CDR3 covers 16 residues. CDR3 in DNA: TGTGCCAGCAGCCCCGACAGTATCGAAAGCAATCAGCCCCAGCATTTT. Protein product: CASSPDSIESNQPQHF.

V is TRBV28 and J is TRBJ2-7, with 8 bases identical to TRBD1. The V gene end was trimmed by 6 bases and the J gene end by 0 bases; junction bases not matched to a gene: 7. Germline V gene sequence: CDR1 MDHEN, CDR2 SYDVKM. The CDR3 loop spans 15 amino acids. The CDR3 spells CASRGPGGRSYEQYF. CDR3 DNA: TGTGCCAGCAGGGGGCCAGGGGGCCGCTCCTACGAGCAGTACTTC.